This T cell receptor beta chain was sequenced for a study of blood T cell repertoires in COVID-19. Study-level background: Researchers got acute and convalescent COVID-19 samples from the United States, Italy and Spain.

Using immunoSEQ multiplex PCR, the repertoire was profiled, and TCRdb retains in-frame clones only, with some absent. Of fewer than 150,000 clones listed, 88% are singletons. The CDR3 consists of 15 residues. Germline CDR1 SEHNR, CDR2 FQNEAQ (reference sequence). The V and J ends lost 5 bases and 7 bases, in that order; junction bases with no gene match: 8. The sequence came from a man in his fifties or sixties with active or convalescent COVID-19. Source material: peripheral blood. The V and J genes are TRBV7-9 and TRBJ1-4, with 9 bases aligning to TRBD1. The CDR3 protein is CASSPGTGTGEKLFF. The CDR3 coding sequence is TGTGCCAGCAGCCCCGGGACAGGGACGGGTGAAAAACTGTTTTTT.